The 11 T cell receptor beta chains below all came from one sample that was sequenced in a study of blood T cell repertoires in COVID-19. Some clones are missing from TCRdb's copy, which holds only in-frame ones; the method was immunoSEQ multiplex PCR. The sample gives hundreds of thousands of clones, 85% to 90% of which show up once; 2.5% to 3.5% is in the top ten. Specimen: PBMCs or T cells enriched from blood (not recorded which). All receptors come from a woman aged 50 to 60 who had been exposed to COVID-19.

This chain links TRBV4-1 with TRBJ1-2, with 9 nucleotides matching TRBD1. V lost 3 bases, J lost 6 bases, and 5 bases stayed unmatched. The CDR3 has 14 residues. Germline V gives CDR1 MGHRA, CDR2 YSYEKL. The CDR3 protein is CASSQKRTGDGYTF. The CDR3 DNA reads TGCGCCAGCAGCCAGAAAAGGACAGGGGATGGCTACACCTTC.

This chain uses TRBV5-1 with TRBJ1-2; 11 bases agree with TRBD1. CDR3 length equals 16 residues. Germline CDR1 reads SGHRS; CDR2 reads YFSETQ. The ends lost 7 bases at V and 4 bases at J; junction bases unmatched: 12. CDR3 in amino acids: CASGPGQGERSYGYTF. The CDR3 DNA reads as TGCGCCAGCGGTCCGGGACAGGGGGAGAGAAGCTATGGCTACACCTTC.

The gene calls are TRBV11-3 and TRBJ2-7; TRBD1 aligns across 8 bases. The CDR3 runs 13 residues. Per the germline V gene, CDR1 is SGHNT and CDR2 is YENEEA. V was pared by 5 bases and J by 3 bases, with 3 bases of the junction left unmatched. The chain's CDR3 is CASSPGQGYEQYF. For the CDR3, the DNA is TGTGCCAGCAGCCCCGGACAGGGCTACGAGCAGTACTTC.

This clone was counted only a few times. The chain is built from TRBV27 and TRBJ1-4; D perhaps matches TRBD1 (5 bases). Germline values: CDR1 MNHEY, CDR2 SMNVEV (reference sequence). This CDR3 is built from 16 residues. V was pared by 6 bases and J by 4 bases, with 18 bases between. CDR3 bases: TGTGCCAGCAGCCCCACGTCATGGGGCAATAATGAAAAACTGTTTTTT. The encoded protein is CASSPTSWGNNEKLFF.

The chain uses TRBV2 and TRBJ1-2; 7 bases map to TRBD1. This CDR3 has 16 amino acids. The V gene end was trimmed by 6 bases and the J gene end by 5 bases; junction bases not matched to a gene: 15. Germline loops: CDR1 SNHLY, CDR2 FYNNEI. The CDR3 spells CASRSARTGTRYGYTF. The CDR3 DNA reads TGTGCCAGCAGATCAGCCCGGACAGGTACTCGGTATGGCTACACCTTC.

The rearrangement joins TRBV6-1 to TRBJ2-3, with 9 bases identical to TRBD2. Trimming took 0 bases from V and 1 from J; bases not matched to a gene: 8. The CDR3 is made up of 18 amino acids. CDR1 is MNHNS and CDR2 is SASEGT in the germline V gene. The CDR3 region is CASSEAAGGAQGTDTQYF. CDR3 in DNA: TGTGCCAGCAGTGAAGCTGCGGGGGGGGCCCAGGGCACAGATACGCAGTATTTT.

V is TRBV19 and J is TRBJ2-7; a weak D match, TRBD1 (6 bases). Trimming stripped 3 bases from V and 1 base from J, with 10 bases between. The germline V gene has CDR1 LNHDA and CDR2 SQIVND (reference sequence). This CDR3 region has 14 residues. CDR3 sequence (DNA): TGTGCCAGTAGTATCAGGGGCAATTCCTACGAGCAGTACTTC. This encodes CASSIRGNSYEQYF.

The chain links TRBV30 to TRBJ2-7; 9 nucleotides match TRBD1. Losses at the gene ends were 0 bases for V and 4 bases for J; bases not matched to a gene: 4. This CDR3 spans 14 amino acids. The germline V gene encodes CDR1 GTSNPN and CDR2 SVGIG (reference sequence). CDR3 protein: CAWSVLDRGYEQYF. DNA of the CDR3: TGTGCCTGGAGTGTACTGGACAGGGGTTACGAGCAGTACTTC.

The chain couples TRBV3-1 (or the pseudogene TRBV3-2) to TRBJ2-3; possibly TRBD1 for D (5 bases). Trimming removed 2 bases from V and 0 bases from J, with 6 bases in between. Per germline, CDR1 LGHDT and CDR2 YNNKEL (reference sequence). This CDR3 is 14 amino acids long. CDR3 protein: CASSQRGSTDTQYF. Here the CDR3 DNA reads TGTGCCAGCAGCCAAAGGGGAAGCACAGATACGCAGTATTTT.

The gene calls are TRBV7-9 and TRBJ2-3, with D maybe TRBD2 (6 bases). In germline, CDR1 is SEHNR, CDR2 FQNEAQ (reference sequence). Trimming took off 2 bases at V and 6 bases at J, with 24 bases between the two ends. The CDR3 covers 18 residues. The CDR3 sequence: CASSLLYGRLPKRDTQYF. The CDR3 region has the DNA TGTGCCAGCAGCTTATTATACGGGAGACTCCCCAAACGGGATACGCAGTATTTT.

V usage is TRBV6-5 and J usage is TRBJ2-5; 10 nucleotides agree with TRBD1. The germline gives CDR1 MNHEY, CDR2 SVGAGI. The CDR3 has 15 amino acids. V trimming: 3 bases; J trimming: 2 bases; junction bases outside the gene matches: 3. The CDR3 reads CASSYWGQGQETQYF. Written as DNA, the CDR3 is TGTGCCAGCAGTTATTGGGGACAGGGGCAAGAGACCCAGTACTTC.